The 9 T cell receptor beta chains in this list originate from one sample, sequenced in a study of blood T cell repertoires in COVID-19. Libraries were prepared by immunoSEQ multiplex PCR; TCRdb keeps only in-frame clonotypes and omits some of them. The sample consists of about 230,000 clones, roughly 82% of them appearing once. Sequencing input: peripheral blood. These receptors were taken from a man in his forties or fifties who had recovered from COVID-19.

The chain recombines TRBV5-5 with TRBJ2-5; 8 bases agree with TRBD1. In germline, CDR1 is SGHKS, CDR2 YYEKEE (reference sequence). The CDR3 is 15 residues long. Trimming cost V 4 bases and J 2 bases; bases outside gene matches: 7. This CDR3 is CASSVGQVGQETQYF. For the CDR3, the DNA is TGTGCCAGCAGCGTGGGACAGGTGGGACAAGAGACCCAGTACTTC. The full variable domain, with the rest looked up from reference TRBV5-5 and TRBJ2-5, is DAGVTQSPTHLIKTRGQQVTLRCSPISGHKSVSWYQQVLGQGPQFIFQYYEKEERGRGNFPDRFSARQFPNYSSELNVNALLLGDSALYLCASSVGQVGQETQYFGPGTRLLVL.

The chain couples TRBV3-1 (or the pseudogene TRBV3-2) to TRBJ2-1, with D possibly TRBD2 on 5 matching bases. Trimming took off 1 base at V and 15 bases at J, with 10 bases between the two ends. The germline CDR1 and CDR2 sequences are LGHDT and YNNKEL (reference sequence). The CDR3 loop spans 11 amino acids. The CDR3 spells CASSQAGLGFF. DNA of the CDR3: TGTGCCAGCAGCCAAGCGGGGTTAGGGTTCTTC.

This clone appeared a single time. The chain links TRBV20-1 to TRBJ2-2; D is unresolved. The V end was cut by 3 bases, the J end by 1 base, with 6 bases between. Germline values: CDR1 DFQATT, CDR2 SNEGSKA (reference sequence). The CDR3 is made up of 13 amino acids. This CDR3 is CSASSGNTGELFF. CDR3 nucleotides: TGCAGTGCTAGTTCCGGGAACACCGGGGAGCTGTTTTTT.

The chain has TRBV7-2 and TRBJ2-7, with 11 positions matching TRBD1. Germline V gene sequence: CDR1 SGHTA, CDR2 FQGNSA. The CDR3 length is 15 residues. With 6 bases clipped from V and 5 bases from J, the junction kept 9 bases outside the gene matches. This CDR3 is CASRTGQGDWDEQYF. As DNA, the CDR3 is TGTGCCAGCAGAACGGGACAGGGGGACTGGGACGAGCAGTACTTC. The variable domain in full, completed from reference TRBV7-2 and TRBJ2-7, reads GAGVSQSPSNKVTEKGKDVELRCDPISGHTALYWYRQSLGQGLEFLIYFQGNSAPDKSGLPSDRFSAERTGGSVSTLTIQRTQQEDSAVYLCASRTGQGDWDEQYFGPGTRLTVT.

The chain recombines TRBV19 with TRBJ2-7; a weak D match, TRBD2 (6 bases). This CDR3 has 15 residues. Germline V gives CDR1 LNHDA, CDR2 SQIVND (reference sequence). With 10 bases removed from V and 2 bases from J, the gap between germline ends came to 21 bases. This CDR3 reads CATSPVEGKAYEQYF. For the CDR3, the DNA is TGTGCCACATCTCCCGTGGAGGGGAAGGCCTACGAGCAGTACTTC.

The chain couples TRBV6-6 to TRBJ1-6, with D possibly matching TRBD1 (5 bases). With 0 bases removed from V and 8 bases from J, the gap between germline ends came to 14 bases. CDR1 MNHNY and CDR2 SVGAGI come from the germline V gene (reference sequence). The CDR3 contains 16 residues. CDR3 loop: CASSYSNGREDSPLHF. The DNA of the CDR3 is TGTGCCAGCAGTTACTCGAACGGCAGGGAAGATTCACCCCTCCACTTT.

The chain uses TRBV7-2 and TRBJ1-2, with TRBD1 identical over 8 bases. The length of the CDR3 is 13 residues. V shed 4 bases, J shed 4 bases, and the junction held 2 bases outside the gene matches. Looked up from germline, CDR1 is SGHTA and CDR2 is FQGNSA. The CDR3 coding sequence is TGTGCCAGCAGCTCAGGGGGCGGCTATGGCTACACCTTC. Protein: CASSSGGGYGYTF.

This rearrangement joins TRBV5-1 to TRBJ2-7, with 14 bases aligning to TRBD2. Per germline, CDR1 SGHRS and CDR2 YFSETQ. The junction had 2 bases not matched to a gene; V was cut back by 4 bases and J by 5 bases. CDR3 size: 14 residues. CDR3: CASSETSGRDEQYF. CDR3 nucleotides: TGCGCCAGCAGCGAGACTAGCGGGAGGGACGAGCAGTACTTC. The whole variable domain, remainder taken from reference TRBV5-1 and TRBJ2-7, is KAGVTQTPRYLIKTRGQQVTLSCSPISGHRSVSWYQQTPGQGLQFLFEYFSETQRNKGNFPGRFSGRQFSNSRSEMNVSTLELGDSALYLCASSETSGRDEQYFGPGTRLTVT.

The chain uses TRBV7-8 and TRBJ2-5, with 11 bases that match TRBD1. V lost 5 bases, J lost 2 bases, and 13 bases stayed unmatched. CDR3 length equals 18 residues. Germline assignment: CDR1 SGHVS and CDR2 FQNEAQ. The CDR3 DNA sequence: TGTGCCAGCAGCGACCTCGGGACAGGGGGGACTTCTCAAGAGACCCAGTACTTC. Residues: CASSDLGTGGTSQETQYF.